One sample yielded the 26 T cell receptor beta chains listed below, sequenced in a study of T cell repertoires in cytomegalovirus infection. Their antigens remain unidentified. MiXCR, run by TCRdb on the reads, gives a single entry per CDR3 protein. The sample carries hundreds of thousands of distinct CDR3 sequences, 31% recorded once. The source material was cultured CD8+ T cells from PBMCs, sampled from culture after CMV antigen stimulation. These receptors originate from a human donor in good health (CMV status not recorded). Some clones in this sample may be carry-over from other donors' samples.

This clonotype has ten or more counts. The gene calls are TRBV19 and TRBJ1-2, with D perhaps matching TRBD1 (6 bases). Germline-derived CDR1 and CDR2 are LNHDA and SQIVND (reference sequence). V was pared by 6 bases and J by 4 bases, with 21 bases between. This CDR3 comprises 16 residues. The CDR3 protein is CASSSPSGTSGYGYTF. CDR3 sequence (DNA): TGTGCCAGTAGCAGCCCTTCCGGGACATCGGGCTATGGCTACACCTTC.

This chain links TRBV27 with TRBJ2-3; D gene unclear. The CDR3 sequence is 16 residues long. Germline V gene sequence: CDR1 MNHEY, CDR2 SMNVEV (reference sequence). Trimming left V 6 bases short and J 2 bases short, with 18 bases between. The CDR3 is CASSNIWSTPTDTQYF. CDR3 in DNA: TGTGCCAGCAGCAATATTTGGTCTACCCCCACAGATACGCAGTATTTT.

This clonotype was detected ten times or more. V usage is TRBV7-6 and J usage is TRBJ1-1; TRBD1 matches at 9 bases. The CDR3 runs 15 residues. Germline assignment: CDR1 SGHVS and CDR2 FNYEAQ. The V segment lost 3 bases and the J segment 6 bases; nucleotides outside the gene matches: 8. CDR3 nucleotides: TGTGCCAGCAGCTTGGGACAGGGAGGGCTGTCTGAAGCTTTCTTT. Protein: CASSLGQGGLSEAFF.

Only a few counts were recorded for this clonotype. The J gene is TRBJ2-7, the V gene TRBV7-9; D may be TRBD1 (7 bases). This CDR3 is 13 amino acids long. Per the germline V gene, CDR1 is SEHNR and CDR2 is FQNEAQ (reference sequence). The V end lost 5 bases, the J end lost 7 bases, and 15 bases lay between the germline ends. The CDR3 region is CASSPGVRGEQYF. CDR3 DNA: TGTGCCAGCAGCCCGGGAGTCAGGGGGGAGCAGTACTTC.

This clonotype showed up many times. The rearrangement joins TRBV7-2 to TRBJ2-3, with TRBD2 identical over 8 bases. The CDR3 has 15 residues. V dropped 3 bases and J dropped 1; count of bases not matched to a gene: 3. Looked up from germline, CDR1 is SGHTA and CDR2 is FQGNSA. The chain's CDR3 is CASSLVAGRTDTQYF. CDR3 in DNA: TGTGCCAGCAGCTTGGTAGCGGGGCGCACAGATACGCAGTATTTT.

In regard to this clonotype: A much more abundant neighbour one base away suggests this may be a read error. The rearrangement links TRBV7-8 to TRBJ2-2; D may be TRBD2 (5 bases). CDR1 is SGHVS and CDR2 is FQNEAQ in the germline V gene. The CDR3 is made up of 13 amino acids. CDR3 nucleotide sequence: TGTGCCAGCAGCTTAGGGACCACCGGGGAGCTGTCTTTT. Translating it yields CASSLGTTGELSF.

The rearrangement uses TRBV7-2 and TRBJ2-7, with 9 bases matching TRBD2. The CDR3 runs to 15 residues. Germline loops: CDR1 SGHTA, CDR2 FQGNSA. The J segment lost 5 bases and the V segment lost 3 bases, leaving 8 bases of the junction unmatched. The CDR3 sequence is CASSFLSGGFDEQYF. The CDR3 region has the DNA TGTGCCAGCAGCTTTCTTAGCGGGGGATTCGACGAGCAGTACTTC. The variable domain in full, with the rest retrieved from reference TRBV7-2 and TRBJ2-7, is GAGVSQSPSNKVTEKGKDVELRCDPISGHTALYWYRQSLGQGLEFLIYFQGNSAPDKSGLPSDRFSAERTGGSVSTLTIQRTQQEDSAVYLCASSFLSGGFDEQYFGPGTRLTVT.

This clonotype was counted between two and nine times. As DNA, the CDR3 is TGTGCCAGCAGTCTCATACCTAATTCACCCCTCCACTTT. Its translation: CASSLIPNSPLHF. The V gene is TRBV27, the J gene TRBJ1-6; D gene unclear. The V end lost 5 bases, the J end lost 6 bases, and 8 bases lay between the germline ends. The CDR3 is made up of 13 amino acids. Germline CDR1 is MNHEY and CDR2 is SMNVEV (reference sequence).

The chain couples TRBV24-1 to TRBJ1-6, with TRBD1 matching over 8 bases. In germline, CDR1 is KGHDR, CDR2 SFDVKD. Trimming took 4 bases from V and 7 from J; bases not matched to a gene: 8. The CDR3 is 16 amino acids. CDR3 sequence (DNA): TGTGCCACCAGTGACCTGACAGGGGTGGCGAATTCACCCCTCCACTTT. It specifies CATSDLTGVANSPLHF.

This clonotype was seen a handful of times. CDR3 protein: CASSLWGATDTQYF. The CDR3 DNA follows: TGTGCCAGCAGCTTGTGGGGGGCTACAGATACGCAGTATTTT. The V and J genes are TRBV5-5 and TRBJ2-3, with D possibly called TRBD1 or TRBD2 (6 bases each). V shed 1 base and J shed 3 bases, with 9 bases lying between them. CDR1 and CDR2 (germline): SGHKS, YYEKEE (reference sequence). This CDR3 region has 14 residues.

This clonotype was observed a handful of times. The V call is TRBV15, the J call TRBJ1-5; D not certain. Germline V lookup: CDR1 LNHNV, CDR2 YYDKDF (reference sequence). The CDR3 covers 14 residues. Trimming took 1 base from V and 3 from J, leaving 7 bases between them. The CDR3 DNA reads TGTGCCACCAGCAGAGGGGGAATCAATCAGCCCCAGCATTTT. Translating it yields CATSRGGINQPQHF.

This chain links TRBV24-1 with TRBJ1-2; weak D call: TRBD1 (5 bases). Trimming shortened V by 5 bases and J by 7 bases, and 13 bases separated the two germline ends. There are 13 residues in the CDR3. Germline-derived CDR1 and CDR2 are KGHDR and SFDVKD. The CDR3, as DNA: TGTGCCACCAGTGGAATGGGGCGTAGTGGCTACACCTTC. It codes for CATSGMGRSGYTF.

The rearrangement uses TRBV7-6 and TRBJ2-1, with 10 bases matching TRBD2. This CDR3 comprises 17 residues. Germline CDR1 and CDR2: SGHVS and FNYEAQ. V was clipped by 5 bases and J by 4 bases; unmatched bases: 11. CDR3 coding DNA: TGTGCCAGCAGCCCCACTGGGGGAGCGGGGGGGTACAATGAGCAGTTCTTC. This encodes CASSPTGGAGGYNEQFF. The full variable domain, with the rest looked up from reference TRBV7-6 and TRBJ2-1, is GAGVSQSPRYKVTKRGQDVALRCDPISGHVSLYWYRQALGQGPEFLTYFNYEAQQDKSGLPNDRFSAERPEGSISTLTIQRTEQRDSAMYRCASSPTGGAGGYNEQFFGPGTRLTVL.

CDR3 region: CASSLMAVYGYTF. CDR3 coding DNA: TGTGCCAGCAGTTTAATGGCAGTCTATGGCTACACCTTC. J is TRBJ1-2 and V is TRBV12-3 or TRBV12-4; D uncertain. V dropped 2 bases and J dropped 4 bases, with 8 bases sitting between them. The CDR3 totals 13 residues.

Concerning this clonotype: A far larger clone is off by one base, so a read error is likely. The chain has TRBV5-5 and TRBJ2-1, with D possibly TRBD2 on 5 matching bases. V lost 1 base to trimming and J lost 0 bases, with 8 bases between them. Germline CDR1 reads SGHKS; CDR2 reads YYEKEE (reference sequence). This CDR3 spans 15 amino acids. The CDR3 spells CASSLWESSYNEQFF. CDR3 in DNA: TGTGCCAGCAGCTTGTGGGAGAGCTCCTACAATGAGCAGTTCTTC.

Concerning this clonotype: This may come from a read error, since a much larger clone is one base off. The chain has TRBV7-6 and TRBJ1-4, with 7 nucleotides matching TRBD1. The germline V gene encodes CDR1 SGHVS and CDR2 FNYEAQ. The CDR3 loop spans 12 amino acids. The CDR3 loop is CVSTGVNEKLFF. For the CDR3, the DNA is TGTGTCAGCACAGGGGTTAATGAAAAACTGTTTTTT.

As concerns this clonotype: A read error may account for a junction end that differs from germline. This chain joins TRBV7-2 and TRBJ1-3, with D unclear. Germline assignment: CDR1 SGHTA and CDR2 FQGNSA. This CDR3 has 14 residues. The CDR3 bases are TGTGTCAGCAGCCCAGCCCCCTCTGGAAACACCATATATTTT. This gives the protein CVSSPAPSGNTIYF.

This clonotype was seen more than once but under ten times. The CDR3 loop is CASSSSGGGSDEQFF. In DNA, the CDR3 is TGTGCCAGCAGTTCTAGCGGGGGGGGTTCTGATGAGCAGTTCTTC. The chain employs TRBV7-9 and TRBJ2-1, with 12 bases aligning to TRBD2. The J segment lost 8 bases and the V segment lost 6 bases, leaving 8 bases of the junction unmatched. The CDR3 runs to 15 residues. CDR1 is SEHNR, CDR2 FQNEAQ, per germline (reference sequence).

This clonotype was seen once. The J gene is TRBJ2-7, the V gene TRBV7-4, with TRBD2 matching over 7 bases. Germline V CDR1 and CDR2: SGHVT, SQSDAQ. The ends lost 4 bases at V and 1 base at J; junction bases unmatched: 7. The CDR3 length is 15 residues. The CDR3 protein is CASSSRDSGSYEQYF. CDR3 in DNA: TGTGCCAGCAGCTCCCGGGATAGCGGGTCCTACGAGCAGTACTTC.

This clonotype was observed at least ten times. The chain employs TRBV12-3 or TRBV12-4 and TRBJ2-7; D could derive from TRBD1 or TRBD2 (6 bases each). CDR3 length equals 15 residues. V was shortened by 3 bases and J by 2 bases, with 14 bases between the two germline ends. The CDR3 sequence: CASSFGEGGTYEQYV. The CDR3 nucleotides read TGTGCCAGCAGTTTTGGGGAAGGGGGGACCTACGAGCAGTACGTC.

There are a few counts of this clonotype. This chain joins TRBV28 and TRBJ2-5; perhaps TRBD1 as D (5 bases). Trimming pared 2 bases from V and 4 bases from J, leaving 14 bases between. The CDR3 loop spans 15 amino acids. From germline, CDR1 is MDHEN and CDR2 SYDVKM. The CDR3 DNA is TGTGCCAGCAGTTTAACGGCAGGGTGGCGAGAGACCCAGTACTTC. It specifies CASSLTAGWRETQYF.

The chain couples TRBV7-9 to TRBJ2-2; the D is unclear. The V gene lost 1 base and the J gene lost 4 bases, with 10 bases spanning the gap. Germline CDR1 SEHNR, CDR2 FQNEAQ (reference sequence). The CDR3 runs 15 residues. The CDR3 DNA sequence: TGTGCCAGCAGCTTAGGGCCCTCGAGCACCGGGGAGCTGTTTTTT. Encoded protein: CASSLGPSSTGELFF.

This clonotype has only a few counts. This chain connects TRBV27 to TRBJ1-2; D is perhaps TRBD1 (6 bases). Trimming removed 5 bases from V and 4 bases from J, with 14 bases in between. CDR1 and CDR2 from the germline V gene are MNHEY and SMNVEV (reference sequence). This CDR3 region has 14 residues. CDR3 region: CASSGGLQGYGYTF. CDR3 DNA sequence: TGTGCCAGCAGTGGGGGGCTTCAGGGCTATGGCTACACCTTC.

This clonotype came up a few times. The genes are TRBV6-6 and TRBJ1-2; tentative D call: TRBD1 (6 bases). The CDR3 spans 16 residues. In germline, CDR1 is MNHNY, CDR2 SVGAGI (reference sequence). The V and J ends lost 7 bases and 4 bases respectively, with 22 bases between them. The CDR3: CASTFQPDRPFYGYTF. As DNA, the CDR3 is TGTGCCAGCACTTTCCAACCCGACAGGCCCTTCTATGGCTACACCTTC.

J is TRBJ2-3 and V is TRBV7-8, with D unclear. The V gene lost 4 bases and the J gene lost 4 bases, with 15 bases spanning the gap. Looked up from germline, CDR1 is SGHVS and CDR2 is FQNEAQ. The CDR3 runs to 15 residues. The CDR3 is CASSSRTGSPDTQYF. The CDR3 bases are TGTGCCAGCAGCTCCCGGACGGGCTCTCCAGATACGCAGTATTTT.

Many counts were recorded for this clonotype. This chain links TRBV5-8 with TRBJ2-1; TRBD2 matches 7 bases. Germline trimming cut 0 bases from V and 4 bases from J; bases unmatched to any gene: 4. Looked up from germline, CDR1 is SGHTS and CDR2 is YDEGEE. The CDR3 totals 15 residues. The DNA for the CDR3 is TGTGCCAGCAGCTTGGCCGCTAGCGGATACAATGAGCAGTTCTTC. It yields the protein CASSLAASGYNEQFF.